Below, 23 T cell receptor beta chains from the same sample are listed, as sequenced in a study of CD8 T cells in ankylosing spondylitis. The antigens for these receptors are not known. Notes on the study in general: There was a TCR beta motif, made of several highly homologous variants, that appeared characteristic of ankylosing spondylitis blood.

TCRdb itself ran the 5' RACE reads through MiXCR, one entry per CDR3 protein. Here the sample spans under 950,000 distinct CDR3 sequences, 15% to 20% being singletons. The material sequenced was blood, either unsorted or a sorted T cell fraction (not recorded which). The receptors derive from a male donor with ankylosing spondylitis.

DNA for the CDR3: TGCGCCAGCAGCCGTTCCTCAGCGGACACCGGGGAGCTGTTTTTT. This gives the protein CASSRSSADTGELFF. This sequence joins TRBV4-3 and TRBJ2-2; tentatively, D is TRBD2 (5 bases). CDR3 length: 15 residues. Germline lookup yields CDR1 LGHNA and CDR2 YSLEER. Between the trimmed V and J ends, which lost 4 bases and 3 bases, there was a span of 12 bases.

This clonotype was seen only a few times. V gene TRBV28 combines with J gene TRBJ1-5; D may be TRBD1 (5 bases). CDR1 is MDHEN, CDR2 SYDVKM, per germline. With 6 bases removed from V and 7 bases from J, the gap between germline ends came to 16 bases. The CDR3 extends over 14 amino acids. The CDR3: CASSSDSTSQPQHF. CDR3 coding DNA: TGTGCCAGCAGCTCCGACAGTACTTCGCAGCCCCAGCATTTT. Complete variable domain (other parts from reference TRBV28 and TRBJ1-5): DVKVTQSSRYLVKRTGEKVFLECVQDMDHENMFWYRQDPGLGLRLIYFSYDVKMKEKGDIPEGYSVSREKKERFSLILESASTNQTSMYLCASSSDSTSQPQHFGDGTRLSIL.

The chain joins TRBV29-1 to TRBJ2-7; no firm D call. The ends were cut back, 0 bases at V and 2 bases at J, with 8 bases in the middle. CDR3 length equals 13 residues. CDR1 and CDR2 (germline): SQVTM, ANQGSEA. The CDR3 DNA reads TGCAGCGTTGAAGACTGGCGGACCTACGAGCAGTACTTC. This codes for CSVEDWRTYEQYF.

This clonotype was detected only a few times. The rearrangement links TRBV10-3 to TRBJ2-3; possible D gene TRBD1, 7 bases. CDR1 is ENHRY and CDR2 is SYGVKD in the germline V gene. V lost 4 bases to trimming and J lost 6 bases, with 14 bases between them. This CDR3 region has 14 residues. CDR3 sequence (DNA): TGTGCCATCAGTGTAGGAGGGGGCCTGGATACGCAGTATTTT. Translating gives CAISVGGGLDTQYF.

The sample holds a few counts of this clonotype. The chain joins TRBV7-2 to TRBJ2-7, with D possibly being TRBD2 (6 bases). This CDR3 region has 17 residues. Per germline, CDR1 SGHTA and CDR2 FQGNSA. Trimming took 2 bases from V and 2 from J, leaving 19 bases between them. The CDR3 region has the DNA TGTGCCAGCAGCTTACCCCCCGGAGGGAGATACCCCTACGAGCAGTACTTC. This encodes CASSLPPGGRYPYEQYF. Filled out from reference TRBV7-2 and TRBJ2-7, the complete variable domain reads GAGVSQSPSNKVTEKGKDVELRCDPISGHTALYWYRQSLGQGLEFLIYFQGNSAPDKSGLPSDRFSAERTGGSVSTLTIQRTQQEDSAVYLCASSLPPGGRYPYEQYFGPGTRLTVT.

The genes are TRBV20-1 and TRBJ1-5, with 7 bases lining up with TRBD1. J was trimmed by 4 bases and V by 8 bases; bases with no gene match: 5. This CDR3 comprises 12 residues. Germline V gives CDR1 DFQATT, CDR2 SNEGSKA (reference sequence). The CDR3, as DNA: TGCAGTCTCTCGACAGGGAATCAGCCCCAGCATTTT. Translation: CSLSTGNQPQHF.

The V call is TRBV11-2, the J call TRBJ1-1; tentatively, D is TRBD1 (6 bases). Deletions cut 3 bases from V and 5 bases from J, with 22 bases between. The CDR3 is made up of 17 amino acids. Germline loops: CDR1 SGHAT, CDR2 FQNNGV. The CDR3, as DNA: TGTGCCAGCAGCTTCGATCGGTCACAGGGACGGGAAACTGAAGCTTTCTTT. Its protein product is CASSFDRSQGRETEAFF.

The gene calls are TRBV5-5 and TRBJ2-5; TRBD1 or TRBD2 may be the D gene (7 bases each). CDR1 is SGHKS and CDR2 is YYEKEE in the germline V gene (reference sequence). CDR3 length: 15 residues. Trimming cost V 4 bases and J 1 base, with 14 bases left between them. The CDR3 coding sequence is TGTGCCAGCAGCGCGGGGGACAGCCCCCAAGAGACCCAGTACTTC. Translating it yields CASSAGDSPQETQYF.

This clonotype was counted only a few times. This rearrangement joins TRBV7-9 to TRBJ2-3; the D gene is possibly TRBD2 (6 bases). CDR1 and CDR2 from the germline V gene are SEHNR and FQNEAQ (reference sequence). The V and J ends lost 2 bases and 4 bases respectively, with 13 bases between them. This CDR3 is 15 amino acids long. CDR3 sequence: CASSLRLGPPDTQYF. The CDR3 bases are TGTGCCAGCAGCTTACGACTAGGGCCCCCAGATACGCAGTATTTT.

The chain uses TRBV5-1 and TRBJ1-1; D is undetermined. Looked up from germline, CDR1 is SGHRS and CDR2 is YFSETQ. The ends were cut back, 0 bases at V and 2 bases at J, with 8 bases in the middle. The CDR3 is made up of 14 amino acids. Written as DNA, the CDR3 is TGCGCCAGCAGCTTGGAGGGTCATAACACTGAAGCTTTCTTT. It is translated as CASSLEGHNTEAFF.

This clonotype was picked up a small number of times. The V call is TRBV20-1, the J call TRBJ1-1; 7 bases line up with TRBD1. CDR3 length equals 14 residues. Germline V gives CDR1 DFQATT, CDR2 SNEGSKA (reference sequence). J was trimmed by 0 bases and V by 6 bases; bases with no gene match: 7. The CDR3 DNA sequence: TGCAGTGCCCCCCCCGGGACAGTGAACACTGAAGCTTTCTTT. Translation: CSAPPGTVNTEAFF.

The chain is built from TRBV9 and TRBJ1-2; the D gene is possibly TRBD1 (5 bases). The CDR3 has 15 amino acids. Germline loops: CDR1 SGDLS, CDR2 YYNGEE. V was clipped by 7 bases and J by 5 bases, with 21 bases between them. The CDR3 loop reads CASGGGEPGGYGYTF. The CDR3 region has the DNA TGTGCCAGCGGGGGAGGAGAGCCCGGGGGTTATGGCTACACCTTC. The whole variable domain, remainder taken from reference TRBV9 and TRBJ1-2, is DSGVTQTPKHLITATGQRVTLRCSPRSGDLSVYWYQQSLDQGLQFLIQYYNGEERAKGNILERFSAQQFPDLHSELNLSSLELGDSALYFCASGGGEPGGYGYTFGSGTRLTVV.

The V and J genes are TRBV4-1 and TRBJ1-5; the D gene is possibly TRBD1 (5 bases). V shed 1 base and J shed 6 bases, with 16 bases lying between them. This CDR3 is built from 16 residues. Germline values: CDR1 MGHRA, CDR2 YSYEKL. CDR3 region: CASSQGSTVAGQPQHF. The CDR3 DNA is TGCGCCAGCAGCCAAGGGTCGACAGTAGCGGGTCAGCCCCAGCATTTT.

The DNA for the CDR3 is TGTGCCAGCAGCAAACGAGGACAGGGGCTGACCTACGAGCAGTACTTC. Translation gives CASSKRGQGLTYEQYF. The gene calls are TRBV7-2 and TRBJ2-7, with 9 bases lining up with TRBD1. CDR3 size: 16 residues. Per the germline V gene, CDR1 is SGHTA and CDR2 is FQGNSA. The V segment lost 5 bases and the J segment 2 bases; nucleotides outside the gene matches: 10.

The genes are TRBV20-1 and TRBJ1-5, with 8 positions matching TRBD1. The CDR3 consists of 13 residues. V was clipped by 2 bases and J by 9 bases; unmatched bases: 6. Germline lookup yields CDR1 DFQATT and CDR2 SNEGSKA (reference sequence). The CDR3 is CSARRQGLSPQHF. Here the CDR3 DNA reads TGCAGTGCTAGAAGACAGGGGTTGTCGCCCCAGCATTTT.

This clonotype appeared a few times. The chain is built from TRBV20-1 and TRBJ2-7, with 8 positions matching TRBD1. Trimming at V came to 3 bases and at J to 6 bases, leaving 16 bases not matched to a gene. The CDR3 runs 16 residues. Germline values: CDR1 DFQATT, CDR2 SNEGSKA (reference sequence). Written as DNA, the CDR3 is TGCAGTGCTAGTCCTCCTCCGGGACAGGCTTCCGGCGAGCAGTACTTC. Amino acids: CSASPPPGQASGEQYF.

The J gene is TRBJ1-2, the V gene TRBV20-1, with D unclear. This CDR3 has 11 residues. CDR1 and CDR2 (germline): DFQATT, SNEGSKA (reference sequence). V lost 3 bases and J 7 bases, leaving 9 bases between the germline ends. The CDR3 nucleotides read TGCAGTGCTAGGCAGGTCGTTGGCTACACCTTC. Translation: CSARQVVGYTF.

This clonotype has only a few counts. This chain joins TRBV5-1 and TRBJ2-1; D possibly corresponds to TRBD2 (6 bases). The CDR3 has 15 residues. V was clipped by 0 bases and J by 13 bases, with 20 bases between them. Germline-derived CDR1 and CDR2 are SGHRS and YFSETQ. The CDR3 bases are TGCGCCAGCAGCTTGGCCGGATCCCGGGGGTTGGAACAGTTCTTC. Translated, it gives CASSLAGSRGLEQFF.

This clonotype was seen a single time. The J gene is TRBJ2-1, the V gene TRBV4-3, with 14 positions matching TRBD2. This CDR3 comprises 16 residues. Germline loops: CDR1 LGHNA, CDR2 YSLEER. V lost 4 bases, J lost 7 bases, and 6 bases stayed unmatched. The CDR3 is CASSPGLAGVGNEQFF. DNA of the CDR3: TGCGCCAGCAGCCCGGGACTAGCGGGAGTGGGTAATGAGCAGTTCTTC.

There are a few counts of this clonotype. The V call is TRBV5-5, the J call TRBJ1-2, with D maybe TRBD1 (5 bases). The CDR3 loop spans 12 amino acids. The ends were cut back, 0 bases at V and 8 bases at J, with 8 bases in the middle. CDR1 is SGHKS, CDR2 YYEKEE, per germline (reference sequence). In nucleotides, the CDR3 is TGTGCCAGCAGCTTGGGGGACGGAGGCTACACCTTC. Translating it yields CASSLGDGGYTF.

This chain links TRBV27 with TRBJ1-2, with unresolved D. Germline V gene data show CDR1 as MNHEY and CDR2 as SMNVEV (reference sequence). With 4 bases removed from V and 0 bases from J, the gap between germline ends came to 12 bases. The CDR3 extends over 15 amino acids. In DNA, the CDR3 is TGTGCCAGCAGTTCTTCCCAAACCGCTAACTATGGCTACACCTTC. This encodes CASSSSQTANYGYTF.

The chain has TRBV5-1 and TRBJ2-7, with 10 nucleotides matching TRBD2. The CDR3 extends over 16 amino acids. The trim removed 4 bases at V and 5 bases at J, leaving 12 bases unmatched. Germline CDR1 is SGHRS and CDR2 is YFSETQ. The CDR3 sequence is CASSPQGLAGANEQYF. CDR3 sequence (DNA): TGCGCCAGCAGCCCCCAGGGGCTAGCGGGAGCAAACGAGCAGTACTTC.

This clonotype was seen only a few times. J is TRBJ2-4 and V is TRBV6-2 or TRBV6-3; 13 positions agree with TRBD2. Per the germline V gene, CDR1 is MNHEY and CDR2 is SVGEGT. Germline trimming cut 2 bases from V and 7 bases from J; bases unmatched to any gene: 5. The CDR3 extends over 16 amino acids. The CDR3 spells CASSYGTSGNTNIQYF. CDR3 DNA: TGTGCCAGCAGTTACGGGACTAGCGGGAATACGAACATTCAGTACTTC.